Below are 7 T cell receptor beta chains sequenced from a single sample in a study of cytotoxic CD8 clonotypes in ibrutinib-treated CLL. Only in-frame clones appear in the TCRdb table, and some are missing; sequencing was by immunoSEQ multiplex PCR. This sample carries over 120,000 clones, 60% to 85% of them seen once, and the ten largest clones take around 4.9%. The sample consisted of PBMCs, taken after 24 months of ibrutinib treatment. The origin of the receptors is a human donor with chronic lymphocytic leukemia.

The CDR3 loop reads CASSQGDWGYTF. The CDR3 nucleotides read TGTGCCAGCAGCCAAGGGGACTGGGGCTACACCTTC. The chain joins TRBV7-6 to TRBJ1-2, with a possible D match to TRBD1 (5 bases). This CDR3 has 12 amino acids. V gave up 5 bases and J gave up 8 bases, with 12 bases separating them. Germline V gene sequence: CDR1 SGHVS, CDR2 FNYEAQ.

V is TRBV11-3 and J is TRBJ2-5; the D call may be TRBD1 or TRBD2 (5 bases each). Germline V gives CDR1 SGHNT, CDR2 YENEEA. Trimming cost V 3 bases and J 5 bases, with 13 bases left between them. The CDR3 runs 14 residues. CDR3 sequence (DNA): TGTGCCAGCAGCTTCGGGACCCCCGCCGAGACCCAGTACTTC. It codes for CASSFGTPAETQYF.

This chain uses TRBV11-2 with TRBJ1-1, with D unresolved. Germline values: CDR1 SGHAT, CDR2 FQNNGV. V lost 1 base to trimming and J lost 1 base, with 13 bases between them. This CDR3 comprises 16 residues. The CDR3 sequence: CASSLAARRPNTEAFF. CDR3 DNA sequence: TGTGCCAGCAGCTTAGCTGCTCGGCGACCGAACACTGAAGCTTTCTTT.

V and J are TRBV19 and TRBJ2-5, with TRBD2 matching 8 bases. The CDR3 contains 13 residues. Germline-derived CDR1 and CDR2 are LNHDA and SQIVND (reference sequence). Germline trimming cut 6 bases from V and 7 bases from J; bases unmatched to any gene: 7. The CDR3 spells CASRTPGGVTQYF. CDR3 in DNA: TGTGCCAGTAGAACCCCCGGGGGGGTGACCCAGTACTTC. Drawing the rest from reference TRBV19 and TRBJ2-5, the complete variable domain is DGGITQSPKYLFRKEGQNVTLSCEQNLNHDAMYWYRQDPGQGLRLIYYSQIVNDFQKGDIAEGYSVSREKKESFPLTVTSAQKNPTAFYLCASRTPGGVTQYFGPGTRLLVL.

The chain recombines TRBV7-3 with TRBJ2-1; TRBD2 agrees at 14 bases. Germline V gene lookup returns CDR1 SGHTA and CDR2 FQGTGA. The trim removed 5 bases at V and 14 bases at J, leaving 8 bases unmatched. This CDR3 comprises 14 residues. The CDR3 here is CASSPGTSGSGKFF. DNA for the CDR3: TGTGCCAGCAGCCCCGGGACTAGCGGGAGTGGGAAGTTCTTC.

The chain links TRBV28 to TRBJ2-5; 7 bases are a match to TRBD1. Germline V gene lookup returns CDR1 MDHEN and CDR2 SYDVKM. Trimming at V came to 6 bases and at J to 4 bases, leaving 14 bases not matched to a gene. CDR3 length: 16 residues. The CDR3 is CASSPWGPGGSETQYF. The CDR3, as DNA: TGTGCCAGCAGCCCATGGGGGCCAGGGGGTTCAGAGACCCAGTACTTC.

The CDR3 nucleotides read TGTGCCAGCAGCCCCCGTCCCGGGTACGAGCAGTACTTC. It codes for CASSPRPGYEQYF. V usage is TRBV9 and J usage is TRBJ2-7; D gene ambiguous. The V end lost 4 bases, the J end lost 4 bases, and 12 bases lay between the germline ends. The CDR3 consists of 13 residues. Looked up from germline, CDR1 is SGDLS and CDR2 is YYNGEE.